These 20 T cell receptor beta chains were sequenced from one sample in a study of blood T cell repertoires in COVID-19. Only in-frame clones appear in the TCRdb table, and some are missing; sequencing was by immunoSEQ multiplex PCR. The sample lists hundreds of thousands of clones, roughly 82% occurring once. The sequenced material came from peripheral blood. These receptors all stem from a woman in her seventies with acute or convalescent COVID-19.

The CDR3 DNA is TGTGCCAGAAGCCATAAAAGACAGGGGGGAAATCAGCCCCAGCATTTT. Its translation: CARSHKRQGGNQPQHF. The chain couples TRBV7-5 to TRBJ1-5; the table's TRBD1 call for D was not verified on the DNA. TRBV7-5 is a documented pseudogene. The CDR3 is 16 residues long.

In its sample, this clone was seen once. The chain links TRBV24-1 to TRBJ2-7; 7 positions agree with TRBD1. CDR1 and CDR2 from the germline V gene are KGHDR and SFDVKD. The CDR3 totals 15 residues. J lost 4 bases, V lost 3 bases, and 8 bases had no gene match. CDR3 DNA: TGTGCCACCAGTGATCACCCGGGACAGAGTTACGAGCAGTACTTC. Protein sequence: CATSDHPGQSYEQYF.

CDR3: CASSLGDYGYTF. CDR3 DNA: TGTGCCAGCAGTTTAGGGGACTATGGCTACACCTTC. The chain is built from TRBV6-5 and TRBJ1-2; the D gene is possibly TRBD1 (5 bases). This CDR3 has 12 residues. Germline CDR1 reads MNHEY; CDR2 reads SVGAGI. V dropped 4 bases and J dropped 3 bases, with 6 bases sitting between them.

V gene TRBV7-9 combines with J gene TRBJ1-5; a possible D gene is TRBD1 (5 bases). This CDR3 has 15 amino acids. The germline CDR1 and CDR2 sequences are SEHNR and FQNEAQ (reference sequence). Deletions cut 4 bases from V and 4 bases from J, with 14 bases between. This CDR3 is CASSSNRILNQPQHF. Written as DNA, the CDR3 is TGTGCCAGCAGCTCCAACAGGATCTTAAATCAGCCCCAGCATTTT.

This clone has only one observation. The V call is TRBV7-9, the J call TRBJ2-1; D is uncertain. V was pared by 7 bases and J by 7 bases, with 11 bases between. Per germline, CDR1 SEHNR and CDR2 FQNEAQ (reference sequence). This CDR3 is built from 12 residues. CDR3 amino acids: CASNHVQNEQFF. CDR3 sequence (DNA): TGTGCCAGCAATCACGTTCAGAATGAGCAGTTCTTC.

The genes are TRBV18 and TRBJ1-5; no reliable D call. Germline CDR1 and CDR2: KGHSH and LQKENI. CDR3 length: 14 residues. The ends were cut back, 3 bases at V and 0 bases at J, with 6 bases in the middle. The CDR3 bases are TGTGCCAGCTCACCCGCGGCTAGCAATCAGCCCCAGCATTTT. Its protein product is CASSPAASNQPQHF.

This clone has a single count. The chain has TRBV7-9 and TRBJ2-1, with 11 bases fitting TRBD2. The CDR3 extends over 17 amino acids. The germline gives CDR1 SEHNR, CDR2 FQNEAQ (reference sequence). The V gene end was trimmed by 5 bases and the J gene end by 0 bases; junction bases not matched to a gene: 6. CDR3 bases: TGTGCCAGCAGCCCTAGCGGGGGGTTCAGCTCCTACAATGAGCAGTTCTTC. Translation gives CASSPSGGFSSYNEQFF. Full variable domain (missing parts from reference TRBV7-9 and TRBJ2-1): DTGVSQNPRHKITKRGQNVTFRCDPISEHNRLYWYRQTLGQGPEFLTYFQNEAQLEKSRLLSDRFSAERPKGSFSTLEIQRTEQGDSAMYLCASSPSGGFSSYNEQFFGPGTRLTVL.

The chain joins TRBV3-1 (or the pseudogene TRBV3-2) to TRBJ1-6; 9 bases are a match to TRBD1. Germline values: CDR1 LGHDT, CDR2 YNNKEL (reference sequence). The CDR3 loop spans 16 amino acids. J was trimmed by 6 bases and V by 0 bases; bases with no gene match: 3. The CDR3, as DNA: TGTGCCAGCAGCCAAGAGGACAGGGGTACTAATTCACCCCTCCACTTT. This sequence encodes CASSQEDRGTNSPLHF.

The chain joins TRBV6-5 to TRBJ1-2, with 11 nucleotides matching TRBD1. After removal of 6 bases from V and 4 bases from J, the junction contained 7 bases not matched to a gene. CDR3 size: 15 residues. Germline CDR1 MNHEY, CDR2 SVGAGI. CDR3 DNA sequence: TGTGCCAGCAGCCTGGACAGGGGGCGCGGCTATGGCTACACCTTC. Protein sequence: CASSLDRGRGYGYTF.

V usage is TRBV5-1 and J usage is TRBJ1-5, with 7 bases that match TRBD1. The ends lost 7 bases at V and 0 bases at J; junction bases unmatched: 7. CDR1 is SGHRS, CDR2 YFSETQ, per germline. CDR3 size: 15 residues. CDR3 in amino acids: CASFTGTDSNQPQHF. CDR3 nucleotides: TGCGCCAGCTTTACAGGGACAGATAGCAATCAGCCCCAGCATTTT.

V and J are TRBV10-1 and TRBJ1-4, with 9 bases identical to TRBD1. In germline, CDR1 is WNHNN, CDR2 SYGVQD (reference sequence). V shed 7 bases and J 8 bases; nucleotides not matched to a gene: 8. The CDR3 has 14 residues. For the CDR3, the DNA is TGCGCCAGCAACCGGGACAGGGTAGGGGAAAAACTGTTTTTT. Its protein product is CASNRDRVGEKLFF.

The CDR3 loop is CASSLGLLGGDNYGYTF. The CDR3 coding sequence is TGTGCCAGCAGCTTAGGGCTGTTGGGCGGGGATAACTATGGCTACACCTTC. This sequence joins TRBV11-2 and TRBJ1-2; D not resolved. Germline V gene lookup returns CDR1 SGHAT and CDR2 FQNNGV. The CDR3 consists of 17 residues. Deletions cut 1 base from V and 1 base from J, with 16 bases between.

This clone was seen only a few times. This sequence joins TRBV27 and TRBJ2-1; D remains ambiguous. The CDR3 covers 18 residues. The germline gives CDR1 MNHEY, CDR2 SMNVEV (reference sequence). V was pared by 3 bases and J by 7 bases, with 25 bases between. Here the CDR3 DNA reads TGTGCCAGCAGTTTGCGCCACCCGACAATCGCAGCCTTGAATGAGCAGTTCTTC. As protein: CASSLRHPTIAALNEQFF.

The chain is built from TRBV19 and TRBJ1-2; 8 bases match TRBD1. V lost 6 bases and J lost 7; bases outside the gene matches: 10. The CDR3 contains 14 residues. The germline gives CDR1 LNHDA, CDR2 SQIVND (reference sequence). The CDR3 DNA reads TGTGCCAGTAGCCAAACAGGGGGGGACCCTGGCTACACCTTC. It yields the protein CASSQTGGDPGYTF. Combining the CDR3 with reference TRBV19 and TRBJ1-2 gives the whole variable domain DGGITQSPKYLFRKEGQNVTLSCEQNLNHDAMYWYRQDPGQGLRLIYYSQIVNDFQKGDIAEGYSVSREKKESFPLTVTSAQKNPTAFYLCASSQTGGDPGYTFGSGTRLTVV.

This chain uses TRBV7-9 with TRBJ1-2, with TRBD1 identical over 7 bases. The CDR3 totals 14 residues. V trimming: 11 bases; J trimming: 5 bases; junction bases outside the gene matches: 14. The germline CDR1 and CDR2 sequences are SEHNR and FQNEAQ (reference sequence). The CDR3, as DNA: TGTGCCTCCGTGCGGGACAGCGAATCGTATGGCTACACCTTC. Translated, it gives CASVRDSESYGYTF.

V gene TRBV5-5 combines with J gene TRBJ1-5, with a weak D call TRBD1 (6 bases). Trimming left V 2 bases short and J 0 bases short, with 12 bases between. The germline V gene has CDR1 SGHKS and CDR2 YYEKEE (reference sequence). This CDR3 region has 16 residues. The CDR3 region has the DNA TGTGCCAGCAGCTTAACAGGGAGTAATAGCAATCAGCCCCAGCATTTT. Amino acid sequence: CASSLTGSNSNQPQHF.

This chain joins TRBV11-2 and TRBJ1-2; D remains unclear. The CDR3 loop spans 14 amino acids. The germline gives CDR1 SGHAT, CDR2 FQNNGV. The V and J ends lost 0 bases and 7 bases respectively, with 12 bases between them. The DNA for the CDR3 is TGTGCCAGCAGCTTAGACCGCGACGGCGGTGGCTACACCTTC. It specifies CASSLDRDGGGYTF.

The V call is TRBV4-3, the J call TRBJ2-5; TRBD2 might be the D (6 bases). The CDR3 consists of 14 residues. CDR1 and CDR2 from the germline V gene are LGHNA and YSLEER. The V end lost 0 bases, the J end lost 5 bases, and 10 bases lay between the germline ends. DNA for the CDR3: TGCGCCAGCAGCCAAGATGGAGGGTCGGAGACCCAGTACTTC. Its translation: CASSQDGGSETQYF.

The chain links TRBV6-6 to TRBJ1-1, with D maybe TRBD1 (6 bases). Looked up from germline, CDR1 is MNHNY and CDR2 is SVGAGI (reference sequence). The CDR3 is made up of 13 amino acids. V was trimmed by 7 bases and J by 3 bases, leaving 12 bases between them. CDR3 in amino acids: CASTEGDHTEAFF. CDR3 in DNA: TGTGCCAGCACCGAGGGGGACCACACTGAAGCTTTCTTT.

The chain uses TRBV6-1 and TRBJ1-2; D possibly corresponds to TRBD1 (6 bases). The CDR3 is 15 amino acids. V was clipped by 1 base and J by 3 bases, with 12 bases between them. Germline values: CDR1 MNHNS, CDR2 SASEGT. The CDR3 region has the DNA TGTGCCAGCAGTGAAGTGCCCAGGGGCGACTATGGCTACACCTTC. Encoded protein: CASSEVPRGDYGYTF.